This record covers a single T cell receptor (beta chain). What it binds is unknown. Trimming at V came to 5 bases and at J to 4 bases, leaving 12 bases not matched to a gene. The CDR3 is made up of 17 amino acids. CDR1 KGHSH and CDR2 LQKENI come from the germline V gene. Amplification used 60 Vbeta primers and 13 Jbeta primers. The table came from immunoSEQ multiplex PCR; TCRdb's copy has only in-frame clones and leaves some out. The sample holds approximately 150,000 clones, approximately 71% seen once. The data were obtained in a study of cytomegalovirus exposure and HLA in healthy donors. Study outcomes and limitations: Reportedly, a later analysis found an Asian-associated ancestry cluster had fewer N-insertions than the approximately 670-donor mean. A prior analysis recorded that most TCR beta V segments were productive about 90% or about 30% of the time. For most subjects, TCR beta sequences were reported to predict HLA-A and HLA-B alleles with accuracy.

This sequence joins TRBV18 and TRBJ2-3; the match to TRBD1 covers 10 bases. Material: PBMCs. The receptor was derived from a male donor in good health and CMV-seronegative. CDR3 amino acids: CASSTGPGQGSADTQYF. DNA of the CDR3: TGTGCCAGCTCAACGGGACCGGGACAGGGGTCCGCAGATACGCAGTATTTT.